A selection of T cell receptor beta chains follows, all from one sample in a study of blood T cell repertoires in COVID-19. TCRdb's table, derived via immunoSEQ multiplex PCR, lists solely in-frame clones and lacks some. The data contain 200,000 to 250,000 clones, 80% to 85% of them seen just once; the ten biggest clones take up nearly 20%. The sample taken for sequencing was peripheral blood. Receptors were obtained from a man under 40 with active or convalescent COVID-19. Both conserved end residues are part of each CDR3. Fields, in order: D gene, J gene, V gene, clone size, CDR3 protein, CDR3 DNA. D genes are given only for firm matches. Where a row states a size, it is once, few, many or the class of an expanded clone; other rows omit it.

>TRBD1|TRBJ2-7|TRBV2|once
CASRAGTGGEQYF
TGTGCCAGCAGAGCCGGGACAGGGGGCGAGCAGTACTTC
>NA|TRBJ2-7|TRBV20-1|few
CSSENDEQYF
TGCAGTTCTGAGAACGATGAGCAGTACTTC
>NA|TRBJ2-7|TRBV7-2|NA
CASSSTGYEQYF
TGTGCCAGCAGCTCGACTGGCTACGAGCAGTACTTC
>NA|TRBJ1-4|TRBV4-3|NA
CASSPSPGGTNEKLFF
TGCGCCAGCAGCCCATCCCCGGGGGGAACTAATGAAAAACTGTTTTTT
>TRBD1|TRBJ2-1|TRBV11-2|NA
CASSPRGTGAYNEQFF
TGTGCCAGCAGCCCCCGCGGGACAGGGGCCTACAATGAGCAGTTCTTC
>TRBD1|TRBJ1-2|TRBV27|few
CASSGQGYGYTF
TGTGCCAGTTCGGGACAGGGCTATGGCTACACCTTC
>NA|TRBJ1-1|TRBV29-1|NA
CSAGQLLNTEAFF
TGCAGCGCTGGACAGCTCCTGAACACTGAAGCTTTCTTT
>TRBD2|TRBJ2-3|TRBV7-9|NA
CASSERGGHADTQYF
TGTGCCAGCAGCGAACGGGGGGGTCACGCAGATACGCAGTATTTT
>TRBD1|TRBJ1-2|TRBV19|NA
CASSTTGGAGYGYTF
TGTGCCAGTAGTACCACAGGGGGCGCGGGCTATGGCTACACCTTC
>TRBD2|TRBJ2-3|TRBV11-3|once
CASSRGLAGGKWGDTQYF
TGTGCCAGCAGCCGCGGACTAGCGGGAGGGAAATGGGGAGATACGCAGTATTTT
>TRBD1|TRBJ2-1|TRBV6-5|NA
CASSYSRGRPLFF
TGTGCCAGCAGTTACTCGAGGGGGCGACCCTTGTTCTTC
>TRBD1|TRBJ1-2|TRBV5-4|NA
CASSSADRGYGYTF
TGTGCCAGCAGCTCTGCGGACAGGGGCTATGGCTACACCTTC
>TRBD1|TRBJ2-3|TRBV7-9|NA
CASSTGQADTQYF
TGTGCCAGCAGCACGGGACAGGCAGATACGCAGTATTTT
>TRBD1|TRBJ2-3|TRBV6-2/TRBV6-3|NA
CASSPLRTGGKDTQYF
TGTGCCAGCAGTCCCCTCCGGACAGGGGGGAAAGATACGCAGTATTTT
>NA|TRBJ2-1|TRBV19|NA
CASSIDPGEYNEQFF
TGTGCCAGTAGTATAGATCCGGGGGAATACAATGAGCAGTTCTTC
>NA|TRBJ1-2|TRBV12-3/TRBV12-4|many
CASSLTGKGYTF
TGTGCCAGCAGTTTAACAGGGAAAGGCTACACCTTC
>TRBD2|TRBJ2-3|TRBV10-2|once
CASSDSIAGGPGTDTQYF
TGCGCCAGCAGTGACAGCATAGCGGGGGGGCCGGGTACAGATACGCAGTATTTT
>TRBD1|TRBJ1-2|TRBV19|few
CASTVGQGVYGYTF
TGTGCCAGTACTGTAGGACAGGGGGTTTATGGCTACACCTTC
>NA|TRBJ1-5|TRBV28|NA
CASRDSPNQPQHF
TGTGCCAGCAGGGACAGCCCCAATCAGCCCCAGCATTTT
>TRBD2|TRBJ2-7|TRBV27|NA
CASSFAPGTRLYEQYF
TGTGCCAGCAGTTTCGCCCCCGGGACTAGACTTTACGAGCAGTACTTC
>TRBD2|TRBJ2-1|TRBV5-1|NA
CASQHPGLAGGEQFF
TGCGCCAGCCAACACCCGGGACTAGCGGGAGGGGAGCAGTTCTTC
>NA|TRBJ1-6|TRBV21-1|NA
CASSIRDSSYNSPLHF
TGTGCCAGCAGCATCCGGGACAGCTCCTATAATTCACCCCTCCACTTT
>NA|TRBJ2-5|TRBV7-2|NA
CASSFTGTPKETQYF
TGTGCCAGCAGCTTTACCGGGACACCAAAAGAGACCCAGTACTTC
>NA|TRBJ2-7|TRBV4-2|NA
CASSQELSRGQYF
TGTGCCAGCAGCCAAGAGTTGTCCCGGGGGCAGTACTTC
>TRBD2|TRBJ2-3|TRBV27|NA
CASSLGGGLADTQYF
TGTGCCAGCAGCCTCGGCGGGGGTCTCGCAGATACGCAGTATTTT
>NA|TRBJ1-1|TRBV6-1|NA
CASSENTREAFF
TGTGCCAGCAGTGAAAACACGCGGGAAGCTTTCTTT
>NA|TRBJ2-5|TRBV28|NA
CASSPTRTLRETQYF
TGTGCCAGCAGCCCGACTAGGACGTTAAGGGAGACCCAGTACTTC
>NA|TRBJ2-3|TRBV10-3|NA
CAISSSVGTDTQYF
TGTGCCATCAGTTCTAGCGTTGGCACAGATACGCAGTATTTT
>NA|TRBJ1-2|TRBV28|once
CASSFGGVDYGYTF
TGTGCCAGCAGTTTTGGCGGGGTGGACTATGGCTACACCTTC
>TRBD2|TRBJ2-1|TRBV5-1|NA
CASSRAGGPENEQFF
TGCGCCAGCAGCCGAGCGGGGGGGCCAGAAAATGAGCAGTTCTTC
>NA|TRBJ2-1|TRBV6-1|NA
CASSEGGGWGGTYNEQFF
TGTGCCAGCAGTGAAGGTGGCGGATGGGGGGGCACCTACAATGAGCAGTTCTTC
>NA|TRBJ1-5|TRBV28|NA
CASSLWTSNMGNQPQHF
TGTGCCAGCAGTTTATGGACTTCTAACATGGGCAATCAGCCCCAGCATTTT
>NA|TRBJ1-5|TRBV28|few
CASSSAGRRVQPQHF
TGTGCCAGCAGTTCGGCAGGGCGCAGGGTTCAGCCCCAGCATTTT
>NA|TRBJ2-1|TRBV28|NA
CASITSRPLSYNEQFF
TGTGCCAGCATCACTAGCCGACCTCTATCCTACAATGAGCAGTTCTTC
>TRBD1|TRBJ2-1|TRBV9|NA
CASSASGQSEQFF
TGTGCCAGCAGCGCCTCGGGACAGTCTGAGCAGTTCTTC
>NA|TRBJ2-3|TRBV4-1|NA
CASSQSPGQGTDTQYF
TGCGCCAGCAGCCAGAGCCCGGGACAAGGAACAGATACGCAGTATTTT
>TRBD2|TRBJ2-1|TRBV19|NA
CASSMTSGGSVEQFF
TGTGCCAGTAGTATGACTAGCGGGGGCTCCGTTGAGCAGTTCTTC
>TRBD1|TRBJ2-7|TRBV5-4|NA
CASSLVGQEYEQYF
TGTGCCAGCAGCTTGGTGGGACAGGAGTACGAGCAGTACTTC
>TRBD2|TRBJ2-1|TRBV29-1|once
CSTSQLAGVEQFF
TGCAGCACCTCCCAACTAGCGGGAGTTGAGCAGTTCTTC
>NA|TRBJ1-1|TRBV29-1|NA
CSVFSGENTEAFF
TGCAGCGTGTTCTCCGGGGAGAACACTGAAGCTTTCTTT
>NA|TRBJ2-7|TRBV7-3|once
CASSLSSYEQYF
TGTGCCAGCAGCTTGAGCTCCTACGAGCAGTACTTC
>TRBD1|TRBJ1-1|TRBV10-3|NA
CAISERTGRTEAFF
TGTGCCATCAGTGAAAGGACAGGGAGGACTGAAGCTTTCTTT
>NA|TRBJ1-2|TRBV4-3|once
CASSQDWQGSYGYTF
TGCGCCAGCAGCCAAGATTGGCAGGGCTCCTATGGCTACACCTTC
>NA|TRBJ1-5|TRBV19|once
CASQQAGRGNQPQHF
TGTGCCAGTCAGCAGGCAGGGAGGGGGAATCAGCCCCAGCATTTT
>NA|TRBJ1-4|TRBV11-3|NA
CASSLTPVGTSNEKLFF
TGTGCCAGCAGCTTAACCCCCGTGGGGACAAGTAATGAAAAACTGTTTTTT
>NA|TRBJ1-5|TRBV4-2|few
CASSQGGAFSSNQPQHF
TGTGCCAGCAGCCAAGGGGGCGCATTCAGTAGCAATCAGCCCCAGCATTTT
>NA|TRBJ2-7|TRBV12-3/TRBV12-4|NA
CASSPNSYEQYF
TGTGCCAGCAGTCCTAACTCCTACGAGCAGTACTTC
>TRBD2|TRBJ2-1|TRBV13|NA
CASSHDPSGSYNEQFF
TGTGCCAGCAGTCATGATCCTAGCGGCTCCTACAATGAGCAGTTCTTC
>NA|TRBJ1-4|TRBV29-1|NA
CSGGLRNEKLFF
TGCAGCGGGGGACTGAGAAATGAAAAACTGTTTTTT
>NA|TRBJ2-5|TRBV18|NA
CASSPREETQYF
TGTGCCAGCTCACCGCGGGAAGAGACCCAGTACTTC
>TRBD1|TRBJ1-2|TRBV5-1|NA
CASSGTRQGTDGYTF
TGCGCCAGCAGCGGAACCCGACAGGGAACGGATGGCTACACCTTC
>NA|TRBJ2-3|TRBV6-6|large
CASSYVEGTDTQYF
TGTGCCAGCAGTTACGTGGAGGGTACAGATACGCAGTATTTT